This T cell receptor beta chain emerged from a study of blood T cell repertoires in COVID-19. Study information: The United States, Italy and Spain were the sources of the acute and convalescent COVID-19 samples.

The V and J ends lost 5 bases and 5 bases respectively, with 12 bases between them. Germline loops: CDR1 MNHEY, CDR2 SMNVEV (reference sequence). The CDR3 is 13 amino acids. In the authors' workflow: Estimates of nucleated cell counts were drawn from the amplification of reference gene primers. Data came from immunoSEQ multiplex PCR; TCRdb stores just in-frame clones and leaves some out. D and trimming were read from the DNA, whereas the V and J calls and clone size are those reported in that table. The data contain about 210,000 clones, 92% of them singletons. This clonotype was obtained from a man aged 25 to 45 with acute or convalescent COVID-19. Material: peripheral blood. The rearrangement joins TRBV27 to TRBJ2-5; tentative D call: TRBD1 (6 bases). The CDR3 loop is CASSAQGWETQYF. The CDR3 nucleotides read TGTGCCAGCAGTGCACAGGGTTGGGAGACCCAGTACTTC.